This TCR beta chain was sequenced during a study of cytomegalovirus exposure and HLA in healthy donors. The CDR3 totals 15 residues. Trimming removed 4 bases from V and 7 bases from J; junction bases left unmatched: 10. CDR1 MDHEN and CDR2 SYDVKM come from the germline V gene. Amplification used 60 Vbeta primers and 13 Jbeta primers. The method was immunoSEQ multiplex PCR; TCRdb's version includes in-frame clones alone and lacks a portion of them. Of around 190,000 clones in the sample, about 83% were seen once. V and J are TRBV28 and TRBJ1-5, with 7 bases matching TRBD1. The TCR sequence derives from a female donor in good health and CMV-seronegative. Sample: PBMCs. The CDR3 region is CASSSQNRGGQPQHF. The CDR3 DNA sequence: TGTGCCAGCAGTTCACAAAACAGGGGTGGACAGCCCCAGCATTTT.